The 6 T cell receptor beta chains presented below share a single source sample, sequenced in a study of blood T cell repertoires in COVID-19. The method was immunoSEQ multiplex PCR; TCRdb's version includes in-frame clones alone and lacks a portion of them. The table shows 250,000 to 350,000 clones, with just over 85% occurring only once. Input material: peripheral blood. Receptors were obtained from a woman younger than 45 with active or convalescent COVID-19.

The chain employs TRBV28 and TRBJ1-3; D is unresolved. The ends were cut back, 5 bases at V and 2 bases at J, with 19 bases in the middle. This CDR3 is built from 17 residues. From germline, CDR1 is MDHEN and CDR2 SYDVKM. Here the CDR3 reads CASSLPPGILTGNTIYF. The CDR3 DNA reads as TGTGCCAGCAGTCTCCCGCCCGGGATTCTTACTGGAAACACCATATATTTT. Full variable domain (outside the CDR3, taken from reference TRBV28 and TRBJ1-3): DVKVTQSSRYLVKRTGEKVFLECVQDMDHENMFWYRQDPGLGLRLIYFSYDVKMKEKGDIPEGYSVSREKKERFSLILESASTNQTSMYLCASSLPPGILTGNTIYFGEGSWLTVV.

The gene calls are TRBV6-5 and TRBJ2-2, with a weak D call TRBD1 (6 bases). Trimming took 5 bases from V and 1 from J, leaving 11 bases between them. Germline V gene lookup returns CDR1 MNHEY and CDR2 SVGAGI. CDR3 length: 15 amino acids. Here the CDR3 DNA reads TGTGCCAGCAGTCCCTTGACAGGGAACACCGGGGAGCTGTTTTTT. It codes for CASSPLTGNTGELFF.

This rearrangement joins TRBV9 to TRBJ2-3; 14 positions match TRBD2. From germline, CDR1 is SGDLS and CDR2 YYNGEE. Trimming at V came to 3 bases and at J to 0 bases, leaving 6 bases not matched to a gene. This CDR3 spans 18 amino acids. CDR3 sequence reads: CASSGGLAGGPSTDTQYF. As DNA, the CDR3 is TGTGCCAGCAGCGGAGGACTAGCGGGGGGCCCCAGCACAGATACGCAGTATTTT.

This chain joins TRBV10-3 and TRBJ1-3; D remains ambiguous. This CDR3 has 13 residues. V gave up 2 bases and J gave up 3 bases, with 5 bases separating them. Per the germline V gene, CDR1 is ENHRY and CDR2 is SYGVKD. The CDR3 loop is CAISEGNGNTIYF. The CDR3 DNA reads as TGTGCCATCAGTGAGGGCAATGGAAACACCATATATTTT.

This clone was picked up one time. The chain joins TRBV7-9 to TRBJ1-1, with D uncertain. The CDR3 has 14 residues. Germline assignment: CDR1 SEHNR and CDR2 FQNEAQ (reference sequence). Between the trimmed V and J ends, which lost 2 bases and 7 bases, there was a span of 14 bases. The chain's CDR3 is CASSLFSGPDEAFF. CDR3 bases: TGTGCCAGCAGCTTATTTTCAGGTCCCGATGAAGCTTTCTTT.

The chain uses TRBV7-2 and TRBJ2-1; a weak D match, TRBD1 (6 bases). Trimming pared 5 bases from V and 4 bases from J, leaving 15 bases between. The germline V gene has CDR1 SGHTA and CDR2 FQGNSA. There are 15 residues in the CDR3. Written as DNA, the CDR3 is TGTGCCAGCAGCGGTTCTGGGGGCTCATACAATGAGCAGTTCTTC. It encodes CASSGSGGSYNEQFF.